Each of the 30 T cell receptor beta chains below was sequenced from the same sample in a study of T cells in Graves' hyperthyroidism and ophthalmopathy. Template material for amplifying TCR beta CDR3 regions consisted of RNA transcripts. First-round RT-PCR of the TCR CDR3 relied on the HTBI primer set. Each CDR3 protein gets one entry after TCRdb re-called the multiplex PCR reads with MiXCR. The sample contains a few hundred thousand distinct CDR3 sequences, roughly an eighth of which appear only once. Sample: blood. Receptors originate from a woman between 18 and 29 years old with Graves' hyperthyroidism.

This clonotype was recorded a few times. The V gene is TRBV15, the J gene TRBJ2-1; D is ambiguous. The germline CDR1 and CDR2 sequences are LNHNV and YYDKDF (reference sequence). The CDR3 is made up of 14 amino acids. The CDR3 sequence: CDPAGGCSYNEQFF. The CDR3, as DNA: TGTGACCCGGCTGGCGGCTGCTCCTACAATGAGCAGTTCTTC.

Of note for this clonotype: A much larger clone lies a single base off, so this may be a read error. The chain employs TRBV12-3 or TRBV12-4 and TRBJ1-1; 7 bases are a match to TRBD1. CDR3 length: 16 residues. The CDR3 spells CASSFPGRIRTGEALF. The CDR3 DNA sequence: TGTGCCAGCAGTTTCCCGGGCCGAATAAGGACAGGAGAAGCTCTCTTT.

V usage is TRBV3-2 and J usage is TRBJ2-7; the D segment call TRBD2 is taken from the table without a DNA check. TRBV3-2 is deemed a pseudogene. The CDR3 consists of 16 residues. This CDR3 reads CASSKETSGSSYEQYF. Here the CDR3 DNA reads TGTGCCAGCAGCAAAGAGACTAGCGGGAGCTCCTACGAGCAGTACTTC.

This clonotype showed up many times. The genes are TRBV6-1 and TRBJ1-1, with TRBD1 identical over 9 bases. V shed 4 bases and J 1 base; nucleotides not matched to a gene: 4. Germline loops: CDR1 MNHNS, CDR2 SASEGT. The CDR3 is 15 residues long. In DNA form, the CDR3 reads TGTGCCAGCAGTGTAACAGGGGGCAAGAACACTGAAGCTTTCTTT. Its translation is CASSVTGGKNTEAFF.

With regard to this clonotype: A much larger clone differs by one base, so this may be a read error. The J gene is TRBJ2-1, the V gene TRBV3-1, with TRBD1 matching 8 bases. Germline CDR1 and CDR2: LGHDT and YNNKEL (reference sequence). The CDR3 consists of 13 residues. CDR3: CATSQGQGGEQFF. CDR3 bases: TGTGCCACCAGCCAAGGACAGGGTGGTGAGCAGTTCTTC.

This clonotype turned up a few times. J is TRBJ2-3 and V is TRBV6-9; 7 nucleotides agree with TRBD2. The CDR3 runs to 17 residues. Germline lookup yields CDR1 MNHGY and CDR2 SVAAGI. The junction had 10 bases not matched to a gene; V was cut back by 3 bases and J by 1 base. This CDR3 reads CASSYTSAGVGTDTQYF. The CDR3 DNA reads as TGTGCCAGCAGTTACACCTCGGCGGGAGTCGGCACAGATACGCAGTATTTT.

This clonotype was detected many times. V usage is TRBV28 and J usage is TRBJ2-1; 7 bases are a match to TRBD2. After removal of 6 bases from V and 0 bases from J, the junction contained 8 bases not matched to a gene. Germline CDR1 reads MDHEN; CDR2 reads SYDVKM. The CDR3 consists of 16 residues. The CDR3 sequence is CASSLPRGSSYNEQFF. The DNA for the CDR3 is TGTGCCAGCAGCCTACCGCGGGGGAGCTCCTACAATGAGCAGTTCTTC.

This clonotype has just a few counts. This sequence joins TRBV3-1 and TRBJ2-1; no reliable D call. Germline CDR1 LGHDT, CDR2 YNNKEL (reference sequence). Trimming removed 1 base at V and 6 bases at J, with 10 bases between. CDR3 length: 14 amino acids. The CDR3 region has the DNA TGTGCCAGCAGCCAAGGCCCCTCTAGCAATGAGCAGTTCTTC. Translated, it gives CASSQGPSSNEQFF.

About this clonotype itself: At one boundary the junction diverges from the germline segment, which might be a read error. The V gene is TRBV6-2 or TRBV6-3, the J gene TRBJ1-2; the match to TRBD1 covers 8 bases. CDR3 length equals 15 residues. Per the germline V gene, CDR1 is MNHEY and CDR2 is SVGEGT. CDR3 bases: TGTGTCAGCAGTGGAAAAGAGACAGGGGCCTATGGCTACACCTTC. It encodes CVSSGKETGAYGYTF.

The chain couples TRBV9 to TRBJ2-7, with 11 bases matching TRBD2. This CDR3 is 15 amino acids long. The J segment lost 2 bases and the V segment lost 4 bases, leaving 5 bases of the junction unmatched. CDR1 and CDR2 (germline): SGDLS, YYNGEE. This CDR3 is CASSKGGLAAYEQYF. In nucleotides, the CDR3 is TGTGCCAGCAGCAAAGGGGGACTAGCGGCCTACGAGCAGTACTTC.

A word on this clonotype: Its ends do not fully match the called genes, so a read error is possible. The chain uses TRBV5-1 and TRBJ1-1, with TRBD1 matching over 7 bases. The germline gives CDR1 SGHRS, CDR2 YFSETQ. This CDR3 is 13 amino acids long. The CDR3 bases are TGCGCCGGCAGCTTGGCAGGGGGCACTGAAGCTTTCTTT. As protein: CAGSLAGGTEAFF. The whole variable domain, remainder taken from reference TRBV5-1 and TRBJ1-1, is KAGVTQTPRYLIKTRGQQVTLSCSPISGHRSVSWYQQTPGQGLQFLFEYFSETQRNKGNFPGRFSGRQFSNSRSEMNVSTLELGDSALYLCAGSLAGGTEAFFGQGTRLTVV.

This clonotype was counted only a few times. This chain connects TRBV6-1 to TRBJ1-6; TRBD1 agrees at 12 bases. With 7 bases clipped from V and 7 bases from J, the junction kept 5 bases outside the gene matches. The CDR3 spans 15 residues. Germline CDR1 is MNHNS and CDR2 is SASEGT. The CDR3 region is CASIAGTGGNSPLHF. CDR3 bases: TGTGCCAGCATTGCCGGGACAGGGGGCAATTCACCCCTCCACTTT.

This clonotype appeared a single time. This chain connects TRBV15 to TRBJ1-5; 7 bases map to TRBD1. This CDR3 is built from 15 residues. J lost 4 bases, V lost 3 bases, and 6 bases had no gene match. Per the germline V gene, CDR1 is LNHNV and CDR2 is YYDKDF (reference sequence). CDR3 sequence reads: CATSSGGQPNQPQHF. CDR3 DNA sequence: TGTGCCACCAGCAGCGGGGGACAGCCTAATCAGCCCCAGCATTTT.

This clonotype was picked up a small number of times. The CDR3 loop is CASSVGFNSYEQYF. In DNA, the CDR3 is TGTGCCAGCAGCGTAGGGTTCAACTCCTACGAGCAGTACTTC. This chain joins TRBV9 and TRBJ2-7; D is uncertain. This CDR3 has 14 residues. Trimming left V 0 bases short and J 0 bases short, with 7 bases between. Germline assignment: CDR1 SGDLS and CDR2 YYNGEE.

Ten or more counts support this clonotype. The V call is TRBV11-2, the J call TRBJ1-1; TRBD1 matches 11 bases. The J segment lost 11 bases and the V segment lost 1 base, leaving 6 bases of the junction unmatched. Germline CDR1 reads SGHAT; CDR2 reads FQNNGV. The CDR3 is made up of 14 amino acids. CDR3: CASSLGGQGAMAFF. The CDR3 DNA reads TGTGCCAGCAGCTTAGGTGGACAGGGGGCAATGGCTTTCTTT.

This clonotype was recorded at least ten times. The chain joins TRBV4-2 to TRBJ2-1; 8 nucleotides align to TRBD2. The V and J ends lost 4 bases and 2 bases, in that order; junction bases with no gene match: 13. The germline gives CDR1 LGHNA, CDR2 YNFKEQ. This CDR3 has 18 residues. CDR3 coding DNA: TGTGCCAGCAGCCTTGGACTAGCACCCATGGCGGCCTACAATGAGCAGTTCTTC. It is translated as CASSLGLAPMAAYNEQFF.

There are a few counts of this clonotype. The chain combines TRBV28 with TRBJ1-3; D not certain. The CDR3 covers 15 residues. Germline V gives CDR1 MDHEN, CDR2 SYDVKM. Trimming cost V 4 bases and J 0 bases, with 10 bases left between them. In DNA form, the CDR3 reads TGTGCCAGCAGTTCCGGGGTGAGCTCTGGAAACACCATATATTTT. Its translation is CASSSGVSSGNTIYF.

The table lists this clonotype with many counts. The chain joins TRBV6-2 or TRBV6-3 to TRBJ1-1; D call uncertain. The CDR3 contains 17 residues. Per germline, CDR1 MNHEY and CDR2 SVGEGT. Trimming left V 0 bases short and J 1 base short, with 15 bases between. The CDR3 DNA reads as TGTGCCAGCAGTTACTCGATTTCGAGGGTTGCGAACACTGAAGCTTTCTTT. Protein sequence: CASSYSISRVANTEAFF.

About this clonotype itself: A read error may explain this, as a much larger clone is one base away. The J gene is TRBJ1-5, the V gene TRBV28; D unresolved. Germline CDR1 reads MDHEN; CDR2 reads SYDVKM. This CDR3 spans 16 amino acids. CDR3 coding DNA: TGTGTCAGCAGTTTACACAGTGGGAATAGCAATCAGCCCCAGCATTTT. Its translation is CVSSLHSGNSNQPQHF.

The V call is TRBV11-2, the J call TRBJ2-1; TRBD2 matches at 7 bases. Looked up from germline, CDR1 is SGHAT and CDR2 is FQNNGV. The V gene end was trimmed by 4 bases and the J gene end by 4 bases; junction bases not matched to a gene: 7. The CDR3 is 15 amino acids. The CDR3 sequence: CASSSGLPEYNEQFF. CDR3 DNA: TGTGCCAGCAGCTCGGGACTACCTGAATACAATGAGCAGTTCTTC. Looking up the rest from reference TRBV11-2 and TRBJ2-1 gives the full variable domain: EAGVAQSPRYKIIEKRQSVAFWCNPISGHATLYWYQQILGQGPKLLIQFQNNGVVDDSQLPKDRFSAERLKGVDSTLKIQPAKLEDSAVYLCASSSGLPEYNEQFFGPGTRLTVL.

This clonotype showed up just a few times. The genes are TRBV5-4 and TRBJ2-7; TRBD1 aligns across 10 bases. Trimming removed 3 bases from V and 0 bases from J; junction bases left unmatched: 9. The CDR3 sequence is 17 residues long. Germline loops: CDR1 SGHNT, CDR2 YYREEE (reference sequence). CDR3 nucleotide sequence: TGTGCCAGCAGCTCGTCGGGACAGGGGTTCTTCTCCTACGAGCAGTACTTC. Protein sequence: CASSSSGQGFFSYEQYF. The variable domain in full, with the rest retrieved from reference TRBV5-4 and TRBJ2-7, is ETGVTQSPTHLIKTRGQQVTLRCSSQSGHNTVSWYQQALGQGPQFIFQYYREEENGRGNFPPRFSGLQFPNYSSELNVNALELDDSALYLCASSSSGQGFFSYEQYFGPGTRLTVT.

The chain couples TRBV5-1 to TRBJ2-6, with 11 bases aligning to TRBD1. This CDR3 has 18 amino acids. Germline-derived CDR1 and CDR2 are SGHRS and YFSETQ. V lost 1 base, J lost 0 bases, and 3 bases stayed unmatched. This chain's CDR3 is CASSLQGTGGSGANVLTF. CDR3 DNA: TGCGCCAGCAGCTTGCAAGGGACAGGGGGCTCTGGGGCCAACGTCCTGACTTTC.

This clonotype was seen many times. The rearrangement joins TRBV11-2 to TRBJ2-7; a weak D match, TRBD2 (6 bases). CDR1 and CDR2 from the germline V gene are SGHAT and FQNNGV. V lost 5 bases and J 5 bases, leaving 19 bases between the germline ends. The CDR3 contains 15 residues. The CDR3 spells CASSKTSEGFDEQYF. The CDR3, as DNA: TGTGCCAGCAGCAAAACCTCGGAGGGGTTCGACGAGCAGTACTTC. The entire variable domain, with the rest obtained from reference TRBV11-2 and TRBJ2-7, is as follows: EAGVAQSPRYKIIEKRQSVAFWCNPISGHATLYWYQQILGQGPKLLIQFQNNGVVDDSQLPKDRFSAERLKGVDSTLKIQPAKLEDSAVYLCASSKTSEGFDEQYFGPGTRLTVT.

The chain has TRBV30 and TRBJ2-5; 8 positions match TRBD1. Germline assignment: CDR1 GTSNPN and CDR2 SVGIG (reference sequence). The CDR3 covers 13 residues. V dropped 2 bases and J dropped 4; count of bases not matched to a gene: 3. The DNA of the CDR3 is TGTGCCTGGAGTCCAACAGGGGGAGAGACCCAGTACTTC. This translates into CAWSPTGGETQYF.

The chain employs TRBV5-6 and TRBJ2-2; D is possibly TRBD2 (6 bases). This CDR3 region has 16 residues. With 2 bases removed from V and 7 bases from J, the gap between germline ends came to 18 bases. Germline-derived CDR1 and CDR2 are SGHDT and YYEEEE. The chain's CDR3 is CASSFLAGTLSGELFF. The CDR3 coding sequence is TGTGCCAGCAGCTTTTTGGCCGGGACTCTCAGCGGGGAGCTGTTTTTT.

This clonotype has just a few counts. The rearrangement joins TRBV6-5 to TRBJ2-2; 11 nucleotides line up with TRBD1. Germline loops: CDR1 MNHEY, CDR2 SVGAGI. This CDR3 region has 16 residues. V was pared by 0 bases and J by 4 bases, with 1 base of the junction left unmatched. For the CDR3, the DNA is TGTGCCAGCAGTTACTCGGGGACAGGGGGCACCGGGGAGCTGTTTTTT. Protein product: CASSYSGTGGTGELFF.

The chain is built from TRBV6-2 or TRBV6-3 and TRBJ1-1, with 9 bases matching TRBD1. The ends lost 7 bases at V and 7 bases at J; junction bases unmatched: 10. This CDR3 region has 14 residues. In germline, CDR1 is MNHEY, CDR2 SVGEGT. DNA for the CDR3: TGTGCCAGCACCCAAAACAGGGGGCCGGGTGAAGCTTTCTTT. Translating it yields CASTQNRGPGEAFF.

The gene calls are TRBV20-1 and TRBJ2-2, with TRBD2 matching over 10 bases. With V trimmed by 3 bases and J by 5 bases, 9 bases remained unmatched. CDR3 length: 16 amino acids. The germline gives CDR1 DFQATT, CDR2 SNEGSKA (reference sequence). CDR3 bases: TGCAGTGCTAGGGGTCCCGGGACTAGCGCTACCGGGGAGCTGTTTTTT. Protein product: CSARGPGTSATGELFF.

This clonotype turned up a few times. The J gene is TRBJ1-5, the V gene TRBV20-1; a weak D match, TRBD1 (5 bases). The CDR3 runs to 16 residues. The V and J ends lost 5 bases and 2 bases respectively, with 19 bases between them. The germline V gene has CDR1 DFQATT and CDR2 SNEGSKA (reference sequence). In DNA form, the CDR3 reads TGCAGTGCTCAACTTGGGGGGGGGTTTGGCAATCAGCCCCAGCATTTT. This gives the protein CSAQLGGGFGNQPQHF.

This clonotype was detected a few times. This chain joins TRBV3-1 and TRBJ2-3; D is possibly TRBD2 (6 bases). CDR3 size: 14 residues. Germline V gene lookup returns CDR1 LGHDT and CDR2 YNNKEL (reference sequence). With 3 bases removed from V and 8 bases from J, the gap between germline ends came to 15 bases. The CDR3 DNA reads as TGTGCCAGCAGCCAGGGGACTGACAGCGGTACGCAGTATTTT. It specifies CASSQGTDSGTQYF.